This paragraph covers one T cell receptor beta chain sequence. V was clipped by 1 base and J by 1 base, with 8 bases between them. The CDR3 is 16 amino acids. Germline lookup yields CDR1 MNHEY and CDR2 SVGAGI. TCRbeta library preparation incorporated unique molecular identifiers. Via MiXCR, TCRdb re-called the PCR reads, giving one row per CDR3 protein. Counted here are around 580,000 distinct CDR3 sequences, more than 20% occurring once; the ten biggest clones make up around an eighth. This sample stems from a study of T-cell reconstitution after alpha-beta-depleted transplantation in children. The receptor comes from a boy younger than two who had a stem cell transplant for acute myeloid leukemia, so the T cells may come from the graft donor. The V gene is TRBV6-5, the J gene TRBJ2-6; maybe TRBD2 (6 bases). The input for sequencing was PBMCs, mostly from graft donor cells, taken 360 days after TCRalphabeta/CD19-depleted stem cell transplant. The CDR3 DNA follows: TGTGCCAGCAGTTACTGGAGGGCGTCTGGGGCCAACGTCCTGACTTTC. Translated: CASSYWRASGANVLTF.